The 14 T cell receptor beta chains reported below all come from one sample, sequenced in a study of T cell responses to AZD1222 COVID-19 vaccine. Sequencing was performed with immunoSEQ multiplex PCR; in TCRdb, only in-frame clones are kept and a portion is missing. The sample consists of 150,000 to 180,000 clones, roughly 90% of them appearing once. The source material was peripheral blood, sampled on day 0 of AZD1222 vaccination. The receptors derive from an adult in good health.

V is TRBV3-1 (or the pseudogene TRBV3-2) and J is TRBJ1-1; no clear D. The germline CDR1 and CDR2 sequences are LGHDT and YNNKEL (reference sequence). Trimming cost V 4 bases and J 4 bases, with 7 bases left between them. The CDR3 has 12 amino acids. CDR3 in DNA: TGTGCCAGCAGCCCCGGCCGCACTGAAGCTTTCTTT. It codes for CASSPGRTEAFF.

The V call is TRBV6-6, the J call TRBJ1-4; 10 positions match TRBD1. In germline, CDR1 is MNHNY, CDR2 SVGAGI (reference sequence). The CDR3 has 15 amino acids. The V segment lost 2 bases and the J segment 5 bases; nucleotides outside the gene matches: 2. CDR3 in DNA: TGTGCCAGCAGTTACCAGGGACAGGGGAATGAAAAACTGTTTTTT. Translation gives CASSYQGQGNEKLFF.

The genes are TRBV28 and TRBJ1-5; no clear D gene. Germline-derived CDR1 and CDR2 are MDHEN and SYDVKM. Trimming shortened V by 5 bases and J by 9 bases, and 14 bases separated the two germline ends. The CDR3 consists of 13 residues. The CDR3 sequence is CASSERAMRPQHF. CDR3 DNA: TGTGCCAGCAGTGAGCGGGCTATGAGGCCCCAGCATTTT.

This clone was detected only a few times. The J gene is TRBJ1-6, the V gene TRBV3-1 (or the pseudogene TRBV3-2); tentative D call: TRBD1 (6 bases). The CDR3 contains 15 residues. Trimming took 2 bases from V and 10 from J, leaving 15 bases between them. The germline V gene encodes CDR1 LGHDT and CDR2 YNNKEL (reference sequence). The DNA of the CDR3 is TGTGCCAGCAGCCAAACGGAGACAGGCAGGTCACCCCTCCACTTT. Protein: CASSQTETGRSPLHF.

The CDR3 is CASSIGSGYEQYF. In nucleotides, the CDR3 is TGTGCCAGTAGTATTGGGTCAGGCTACGAGCAGTACTTC. The chain has TRBV19 and TRBJ2-7; D is ambiguous. Trimming shortened V by 3 bases and J by 3 bases, and 9 bases separated the two germline ends. Germline V gives CDR1 LNHDA, CDR2 SQIVND (reference sequence). The CDR3 length is 13 residues.

The rearrangement links TRBV2 to TRBJ1-1; D possibly corresponds to TRBD1 (5 bases). Germline lookup yields CDR1 SNHLY and CDR2 FYNNEI. The CDR3 loop spans 16 amino acids. V lost 7 bases to trimming and J lost 0 bases, with 18 bases between them. The CDR3 bases are TGTGCCAGCACTAAGGGGACTTCTGGGATGAACACTGAAGCTTTCTTT. This encodes CASTKGTSGMNTEAFF. The full variable domain, with the rest looked up from reference TRBV2 and TRBJ1-1, is EPEVTQTPSHQVTQMGQEVILRCVPISNHLYFYWYRQILGQKVEFLVSFYNNEISEKSEIFDDQFSVERPDGSNFTLKIRSTKLEDSAMYFCASTKGTSGMNTEAFFGQGTRLTVV.

The chain has TRBV4-1 and TRBJ1-6, with TRBD1 matching over 7 bases. This CDR3 has 15 amino acids. Germline CDR1 reads MGHRA; CDR2 reads YSYEKL. The junction had 6 bases not matched to a gene; V was cut back by 0 bases and J by 10 bases. For the CDR3, the DNA is TGCGCCAGCAGCCAAGAACCACAGGGGTGGTCACCCCTCCACTTT. Amino acids: CASSQEPQGWSPLHF.

The chain joins TRBV5-1 to TRBJ1-6; 7 positions agree with TRBD1. The V gene's germline CDR1 is SGHRS and CDR2 YFSETQ. V shed 8 bases and J 5 bases; nucleotides not matched to a gene: 4. The CDR3 is 13 amino acids. The CDR3 DNA follows: TGCGCCAGTAGGGGGCAGGATAATTCACCCCTCCACTTT. The encoded protein is CASRGQDNSPLHF.

This chain uses TRBV7-2 with TRBJ1-3, with D possibly TRBD1 on 6 matching bases. The V end lost 4 bases, the J end lost 1 base, and 11 bases lay between the germline ends. From germline, CDR1 is SGHTA and CDR2 FQGNSA. This CDR3 spans 15 amino acids. CDR3 sequence reads: CASSSGGASGNTIYF. The CDR3 nucleotides are TGTGCCAGCAGCTCCGGGGGCGCTTCTGGAAACACCATATATTTT.

The sample holds a few counts of this clone. The chain combines TRBV7-8 with TRBJ2-2; 7 nucleotides agree with TRBD1. Germline CDR1 SGHVS, CDR2 FQNEAQ. The V and J ends lost 5 bases and 4 bases, in that order; junction bases with no gene match: 10. This CDR3 has 16 amino acids. DNA of the CDR3: TGTGCCAGCAGCCCCCGACAGGGTTGGAGCACCGGGGAGCTGTTTTTT. It specifies CASSPRQGWSTGELFF.

This rearrangement joins TRBV28 to TRBJ1-2; TRBD1 might be the D (5 bases). Trimming removed 6 bases from V and 6 bases from J, with 23 bases in between. This CDR3 contains 16 residues. CDR1 MDHEN and CDR2 SYDVKM come from the germline V gene. The CDR3 nucleotides read TGTGCCAGCAGCCTAGGGAGGGCGTTGGCGGGGGATGGCTACACCTTC. Its translation is CASSLGRALAGDGYTF.

The chain carries TRBV19 and TRBJ2-7; TRBD1 matches 7 bases. The trim removed 1 base at V and 6 bases at J, leaving 9 bases unmatched. The CDR3 length is 15 residues. Germline V gene sequence: CDR1 LNHDA, CDR2 SQIVND (reference sequence). The CDR3 DNA reads TGTGCCAGTAGTATAGGTCAGGACAGGACGGCCGAGCAGTACTTC. It specifies CASSIGQDRTAEQYF. The entire variable domain, with the rest obtained from reference TRBV19 and TRBJ2-7, is as follows: DGGITQSPKYLFRKEGQNVTLSCEQNLNHDAMYWYRQDPGQGLRLIYYSQIVNDFQKGDIAEGYSVSREKKESFPLTVTSAQKNPTAFYLCASSIGQDRTAEQYFGPGTRLTVT.

The chain joins TRBV9 to TRBJ1-2, with D possibly being TRBD1 (6 bases). Germline loops: CDR1 SGDLS, CDR2 YYNGEE. The CDR3 runs 16 residues. Trimming removed 3 bases at V and 8 bases at J, with 23 bases between. The CDR3 is CASSDGAGGLKKGYTF. The CDR3 DNA reads TGTGCCAGCAGCGACGGGGCCGGGGGGCTGAAGAAAGGCTACACCTTC.

This clone has only one observation. The chain links TRBV19 to TRBJ1-1; 7 nucleotides agree with TRBD1. CDR3 size: 15 residues. J was trimmed by 5 bases and V by 7 bases; bases with no gene match: 13. Germline V gene sequence: CDR1 LNHDA, CDR2 SQIVND (reference sequence). The CDR3, as DNA: TGTGCCAGTATGGGGGGCAGGGGGAGATATACTGAAGCTTTCTTT. Its protein is CASMGGRGRYTEAFF. The full variable domain, in which reference TRBV19 and TRBJ1-1 provide the parts outside the CDR3, is DGGITQSPKYLFRKEGQNVTLSCEQNLNHDAMYWYRQDPGQGLRLIYYSQIVNDFQKGDIAEGYSVSREKKESFPLTVTSAQKNPTAFYLCASMGGRGRYTEAFFGQGTRLTVV.